What follows are 13 T cell receptor beta chains derived from one specimen sequenced in a study of blood T cells in healthy people across ages. Primed by a sample-barcoded 5' primer and a J-beta primer mix, a second PCR proceeded for about 6 to 12 cycles. One entry per CDR3 protein results from TCRdb running MiXCR on the 5' RACE reads. The table lists hundreds of thousands of distinct CDR3 sequences, 35% to 40% of them singletons. Source material: blood. The receptor source for this set is a man in his late teens or twenties in good health.

This clonotype occurred many times. V is TRBV5-1 and J is TRBJ1-2; TRBD1 matches 8 bases. Germline values: CDR1 SGHRS, CDR2 YFSETQ. With 0 bases clipped from V and 7 bases from J, the junction kept 11 bases outside the gene matches. This CDR3 spans 16 amino acids. CDR3 sequence: CASSLAPGQGASGYTF. The CDR3, as DNA: TGCGCCAGCAGCTTGGCCCCAGGACAGGGAGCCTCTGGCTACACCTTC. The variable domain in full, completed from reference TRBV5-1 and TRBJ1-2, reads KAGVTQTPRYLIKTRGQQVTLSCSPISGHRSVSWYQQTPGQGLQFLFEYFSETQRNKGNFPGRFSGRQFSNSRSEMNVSTLELGDSALYLCASSLAPGQGASGYTFGSGTRLTVV.

Notes on this clonotype: This could be a read error, since a much larger clone is one nucleotide away. CDR3 coding DNA: TGTGCCAGCAGCGCTAGCGAGCAGGAGACCCAGTACTTC. Protein sequence: CASSASEQETQYF. The rearrangement links TRBV11-3 to TRBJ2-5; perhaps TRBD2 as D (6 bases). Germline CDR1 and CDR2: SGHNT and YENEEA. V was clipped by 5 bases and J by 5 bases, with 12 bases between them. The CDR3 extends over 13 amino acids. The full variable domain, completed using reference TRBV11-3 and TRBJ2-5, is EAGVVQSPRYKIIEKKQPVAFWCNPISGHNTLYWYLQNLGQGPELLIRYENEEAVDDSQLPKDRFSAERLKGVDSTLKIQPAELGDSAVYLCASSASEQETQYFGPGTRLLVL.

The genes are TRBV28 and TRBJ1-5; D may be TRBD1 (6 bases). V was pared by 3 bases and J by 3 bases, with 9 bases between. Germline assignment: CDR1 MDHEN and CDR2 SYDVKM. The CDR3 has 14 amino acids. The CDR3 sequence: CASSFDRNNQPQHF. CDR3 sequence (DNA): TGTGCCAGCAGTTTCGACAGGAACAATCAGCCCCAGCATTTT.

The CDR3 reads CSAREGDRGFSYEQYF. The CDR3, as DNA: TGCAGTGCGCGAGAGGGCGACAGGGGGTTTTCCTACGAGCAGTACTTC. The chain is built from TRBV20-1 and TRBJ2-7; 9 bases fit TRBD1. Germline V gene data show CDR1 as DFQATT and CDR2 as SNEGSKA (reference sequence). The CDR3 length is 16 residues. Germline trimming cut 6 bases from V and 1 base from J; bases unmatched to any gene: 13.

A few counts support this clonotype. This rearrangement joins TRBV28 to TRBJ2-7; weak D call: TRBD1 (6 bases). The germline gives CDR1 MDHEN, CDR2 SYDVKM. V shed 7 bases and J shed 5 bases, with 12 bases lying between them. CDR3 length: 12 residues. The CDR3 region has the DNA TGTGCCAGCACCTCACAGGGCAACGAGCAGTACTTC. Translation: CASTSQGNEQYF. Looking up the rest from reference TRBV28 and TRBJ2-7 gives the full variable domain: DVKVTQSSRYLVKRTGEKVFLECVQDMDHENMFWYRQDPGLGLRLIYFSYDVKMKEKGDIPEGYSVSREKKERFSLILESASTNQTSMYLCASTSQGNEQYFGPGTRLTVT.

This clonotype was observed at least ten times. This rearrangement joins TRBV7-3 to TRBJ2-5; 12 positions match TRBD2. The CDR3 runs 15 residues. Germline V lookup: CDR1 SGHTA, CDR2 FQGTGA. With V trimmed by 5 bases and J by 2 bases, 3 bases remained unmatched. The DNA of the CDR3 is TGTGCCAGCAGCCAGACTAGCGGGGGACAAGAGACCCAGTACTTC. Encoded protein: CASSQTSGGQETQYF.

This chain links TRBV5-5 with TRBJ2-5; TRBD1 matches at 7 bases. The CDR3 consists of 17 residues. V gave up 3 bases and J gave up 4 bases; unmatched junction bases: 15. Germline CDR1 SGHKS, CDR2 YYEKEE (reference sequence). The CDR3 DNA is TGTGCCAGCAGCTCCAAGGGGGCGCGGGTGTTAACAGAGACCCAGTACTTC. This codes for CASSSKGARVLTETQYF. The whole variable domain, remainder taken from reference TRBV5-5 and TRBJ2-5, is DAGVTQSPTHLIKTRGQQVTLRCSPISGHKSVSWYQQVLGQGPQFIFQYYEKEERGRGNFPDRFSARQFPNYSSELNVNALLLGDSALYLCASSSKGARVLTETQYFGPGTRLLVL.

This chain joins TRBV25-1 and TRBJ2-5; 9 bases are shared with TRBD2. V gave up 5 bases and J gave up 1 base; unmatched junction bases: 5. The CDR3 loop spans 15 amino acids. The V gene's germline CDR1 is MGHDK and CDR2 SYGVNS. CDR3 residues: CASSRLAGIQETQYF. In DNA form, the CDR3 reads TGTGCCAGCAGTCGTCTAGCGGGGATCCAAGAGACCCAGTACTTC.

This clonotype was seen more than once but under ten times. This chain uses TRBV5-6 with TRBJ1-1; D remains unclear. The CDR3 loop spans 13 amino acids. Per germline, CDR1 SGHDT and CDR2 YYEEEE. Trimming took 2 bases from V and 6 from J, leaving 11 bases between them. CDR3 nucleotide sequence: TGTGCCAGCAGCTTTGGAGTAATCGCTGAAGCTTTCTTT. It translates to CASSFGVIAEAFF.

This clonotype has just a few counts. V usage is TRBV25-1 and J usage is TRBJ1-1, with a weak D call TRBD1 (6 bases). Germline CDR1 and CDR2: MGHDK and SYGVNS. The CDR3 runs 15 residues. Deletions cut 9 bases from V and 1 base from J, with 18 bases between. This CDR3 reads CASGGEGHPNTEAFF. In DNA form, the CDR3 reads TGTGCCAGTGGGGGGGAGGGACACCCGAACACTGAAGCTTTCTTT.

The J gene is TRBJ2-6, the V gene TRBV18, with D uncertain. The V gene's germline CDR1 is KGHSH and CDR2 LQKENI. The V and J ends lost 2 bases and 1 base respectively, with 6 bases between them. This CDR3 is built from 15 residues. The CDR3 sequence is CASSPFTSGANVLTF. The DNA of the CDR3 is TGTGCCAGCTCACCATTTACTTCTGGGGCCAACGTCCTGACTTTC. The full variable domain, completed using reference TRBV18 and TRBJ2-6, is NAGVMQNPRHLVRRRGQEARLRCSPMKGHSHVYWYRQLPEEGLKFMVYLQKENIIDESGMPKERFSAEFPKEGPSILRIQQVVRGDSAAYFCASSPFTSGANVLTFGAGSRLTVL.

This clonotype was found many times. V gene TRBV20-1 combines with J gene TRBJ2-5; either TRBD1 or TRBD2 may supply D (6 bases each). The CDR3 totals 15 residues. CDR1 and CDR2 (germline): DFQATT, SNEGSKA (reference sequence). V lost 0 bases and J 1 base, leaving 12 bases between the germline ends. CDR3 in amino acids: CSARDRGGAQETQYF. The CDR3 bases are TGCAGTGCTAGAGACAGGGGCGGGGCCCAAGAGACCCAGTACTTC.

In nucleotides, the CDR3 is TGCGCCAGCAGCCAAGAATTCAGGACTAGCGGCACAGATACGCAGTATTTT. Amino acids: CASSQEFRTSGTDTQYF. V and J are TRBV4-1 and TRBJ2-3; 9 bases line up with TRBD2. Germline-derived CDR1 and CDR2 are MGHRA and YSYEKL. The CDR3 is 17 residues long. The J segment lost 1 base and the V segment lost 0 bases, leaving 5 bases of the junction unmatched.